Listed here are 16 T cell receptor beta chains from one sample, sequenced in a study of blood T cell repertoires in COVID-19. The table came from immunoSEQ multiplex PCR; TCRdb's copy has only in-frame clones and leaves some out. The sample holds some 71,000 clones, 65% to 90% seen once. Sequencing used peripheral blood. Receptors originate from a woman between 50 and 59 years old with acute or convalescent COVID-19.

This clone appeared a few times. This chain joins TRBV19 and TRBJ2-7, with 13 bases aligning to TRBD2. The CDR3 length is 14 residues. The V segment lost 2 bases and the J segment 7 bases; nucleotides outside the gene matches: 2. Germline loops: CDR1 LNHDA, CDR2 SQIVND (reference sequence). The chain's CDR3 is CASSILGLAGEQYF. The CDR3 DNA follows: TGTGCCAGTAGTATACTGGGACTAGCGGGGGAGCAGTACTTC.

The chain links TRBV7-9 to TRBJ2-3; 13 nucleotides line up with TRBD2. CDR1 is SEHNR, CDR2 FQNEAQ, per germline (reference sequence). CDR3 size: 19 residues. J was trimmed by 6 bases and V by 0 bases; bases with no gene match: 12. CDR3 DNA sequence: TGTGCCAGCAGCTTAGCGACTAGCGGGGGGTCAACTCTTATGGATACGCAGTATTTT. This codes for CASSLATSGGSTLMDTQYF.

The V and J genes are TRBV3-1 (or the pseudogene TRBV3-2) and TRBJ2-5, with D tentatively TRBD2 (6 bases). The length of the CDR3 is 15 residues. V lost 1 base, J lost 5 bases, and 14 bases lay in between. CDR1 and CDR2 from the germline V gene are LGHDT and YNNKEL (reference sequence). CDR3 sequence (DNA): TGTGCCAGCAGCCAAGGTTCGGGAGCCGGTGAGACCCAGTACTTC. Amino acids: CASSQGSGAGETQYF.

The chain employs TRBV28 and TRBJ1-4, with a weak D call TRBD1 (6 bases). There are 14 residues in the CDR3. The germline V and J ends were trimmed by 4 bases and 5 bases, with 11 bases remaining between them. Germline V CDR1 and CDR2: MDHEN, SYDVKM. DNA of the CDR3: TGTGCCAGCAGTTCCGGACAGAAAAATGAAAAACTGTTTTTT. It translates to CASSSGQKNEKLFF.

This rearrangement joins TRBV20-1 to TRBJ1-1, with D tentatively TRBD1 (5 bases). V dropped 0 bases and J dropped 11 bases, with 7 bases sitting between them. Germline V gene data show CDR1 as DFQATT and CDR2 as SNEGSKA (reference sequence). The CDR3 sequence is 10 residues long. CDR3 nucleotide sequence: TGCAGTGCTAGAGAGCACAGGGCTTTCTTT. Translation: CSAREHRAFF.

The chain is built from TRBV19 and TRBJ1-6; a weak D match, TRBD1 (6 bases). Trimming stripped 6 bases from V and 10 bases from J, with 13 bases between. The CDR3 extends over 13 amino acids. Germline CDR1 is LNHDA and CDR2 is SQIVND (reference sequence). The CDR3 spells CASREQGESPLHF. DNA for the CDR3: TGTGCCAGTAGGGAACAGGGAGAATCACCCCTCCACTTT.

The V call is TRBV27, the J call TRBJ2-2; D perhaps matches TRBD2 (7 bases). The CDR3 covers 13 residues. CDR1 and CDR2 (germline): MNHEY, SMNVEV (reference sequence). The germline V and J ends were trimmed by 8 bases and 7 bases, with 14 bases remaining between them. The chain's CDR3 is CASRRGAVGELFF. In DNA form, the CDR3 reads TGTGCCAGCCGCCGGGGGGCGGTCGGGGAGCTGTTTTTT.

CDR3 DNA sequence: TGTGCCAGCAGCTGGGGGGACAGTTCCTACGAGCAGTACTTC. Amino acid sequence: CASSWGDSSYEQYF. The rearrangement links TRBV5-6 to TRBJ2-7; D is possibly TRBD1 (7 bases). The germline CDR1 and CDR2 sequences are SGHDT and YYEEEE. The V gene lost 3 bases and the J gene lost 1 base, with 11 bases spanning the gap. The length of the CDR3 is 14 residues.

The CDR3 region is CASSLKLAGNTGELFF. The CDR3 nucleotides are TGTGCCAGCAGTTTGAAGCTAGCGGGGAACACCGGGGAGCTGTTTTTT. This rearrangement joins TRBV6-2 or TRBV6-3 to TRBJ2-2, with TRBD2 matching over 8 bases. V lost 4 bases and J lost 1; bases outside the gene matches: 5. Per the germline V gene, CDR1 is MNHEY and CDR2 is SVGEGT. The CDR3 is made up of 16 amino acids.

The rearrangement joins TRBV5-1 to TRBJ1-2; 11 nucleotides align to TRBD1. CDR1 is SGHRS and CDR2 is YFSETQ in the germline V gene. Unmatched junction bases numbered 4, after V lost 0 bases and J lost 0 bases. This CDR3 has 17 residues. As DNA, the CDR3 is TGCGCCAGCAGCTTGGAAGGGACAGGGGGATCTAACTATGGCTACACCTTC. This codes for CASSLEGTGGSNYGYTF.

The CDR3 DNA is TGTGCCAGCAGAACAGGGTATGGCACCGGGGAGCTGTTTTTT. Protein product: CASRTGYGTGELFF. The rearrangement joins TRBV19 to TRBJ2-2; D is possibly TRBD1 (6 bases). Germline V lookup: CDR1 LNHDA, CDR2 SQIVND (reference sequence). Trimming pared 9 bases from V and 4 bases from J, leaving 15 bases between. This CDR3 comprises 14 residues. The full variable domain, in which reference TRBV19 and TRBJ2-2 provide the parts outside the CDR3, is DGGITQSPKYLFRKEGQNVTLSCEQNLNHDAMYWYRQDPGQGLRLIYYSQIVNDFQKGDIAEGYSVSREKKESFPLTVTSAQKNPTAFYLCASRTGYGTGELFFGEGSRLTVL.

The chain has TRBV2 and TRBJ2-7; 10 nucleotides align to TRBD2. Germline-derived CDR1 and CDR2 are SNHLY and FYNNEI. Losses at the gene ends were 5 bases for V and 5 bases for J; bases not matched to a gene: 9. The CDR3 is 15 amino acids. The CDR3 sequence is CASSPRAGGADEQYF. CDR3 sequence (DNA): TGTGCCAGCAGTCCTAGAGCGGGAGGGGCCGACGAGCAGTACTTC.

This clone was detected once. The V call is TRBV19, the J call TRBJ2-7; TRBD2 matches at 11 bases. V gave up 6 bases and J gave up 6 bases; unmatched junction bases: 7. Per the germline V gene, CDR1 is LNHDA and CDR2 is SQIVND (reference sequence). The CDR3 contains 14 residues. CDR3 coding DNA: TGTGCCAGTAGCCCACTAGCGGGAGTGGGCGAGCAGTACTTC. Amino acid sequence: CASSPLAGVGEQYF.

The chain joins TRBV19 to TRBJ2-5; 11 nucleotides align to TRBD2. The CDR3 has 18 amino acids. Germline CDR1 and CDR2: LNHDA and SQIVND (reference sequence). V shed 0 bases, J shed 3 bases, and the junction held 9 bases outside the gene matches. The CDR3 DNA reads TGTGCCAGTAGTATAGATCCTTATGAGACTAGCGGGAAAGAGACCCAGTACTTC. Translation gives CASSIDPYETSGKETQYF.

The sample holds one count of this clone. The chain carries TRBV5-1 and TRBJ1-1, with TRBD1 matching 9 bases. The V segment lost 4 bases and the J segment 3 bases; nucleotides outside the gene matches: 7. CDR3 length: 15 amino acids. Germline CDR1 SGHRS, CDR2 YFSETQ. The CDR3 reads CASSPGTGKDTEAFF. The CDR3 DNA is TGCGCCAGCAGCCCAGGGACAGGGAAGGACACTGAAGCTTTCTTT.

The V gene is TRBV19, the J gene TRBJ2-7; 8 bases line up with TRBD1. The V gene end was trimmed by 2 bases and the J gene end by 3 bases; junction bases not matched to a gene: 6. The CDR3 covers 15 residues. Germline-derived CDR1 and CDR2 are LNHDA and SQIVND (reference sequence). The CDR3, as DNA: TGTGCCAGTAGTATAAGACAGGGGTCGGTCTACGAGCAGTACTTC. This gives the protein CASSIRQGSVYEQYF.